This entry concerns a single TCR beta chain. Antigen unknown. Primed by a sample-barcoded 5' primer and a J-beta primer mix, a second PCR proceeded for 7 to 11 cycles. TCRdb reprocessed the 5' RACE reads with MiXCR, giving one entry per CDR3 protein. Among around 900,000 distinct CDR3 sequences listed, roughly half were seen once. This entry comes from a study of blood T cells in healthy people across ages. Whole-study results and caveats: Naive T cell percentage by flow cytometry tracked strongly with beta diversity. TCR beta diversity, measured per million T cells, fell in a roughly linear way with age.

Every sample gave at least 5 micrograms of total RNA when it was extracted. Sequenced material: blood. The clonotype comes from a woman in her sixties or seventies in good health.

CDR3 nucleotide sequence: TGCGCCAGCAGCACCACTCAGGGGACCTACGAGCAGTACTTC. It translates to CASSTTQGTYEQYF. This chain uses TRBV5-1 with TRBJ2-7; possibly TRBD1 for D (6 bases). CDR1 and CDR2 (germline): SGHRS, YFSETQ. The CDR3 spans 14 residues. With 4 bases removed from V and 2 bases from J, the gap between germline ends came to 13 bases. Drawing the rest from reference TRBV5-1 and TRBJ2-7, the complete variable domain is KAGVTQTPRYLIKTRGQQVTLSCSPISGHRSVSWYQQTPGQGLQFLFEYFSETQRNKGNFPGRFSGRQFSNSRSEMNVSTLELGDSALYLCASSTTQGTYEQYFGPGTRLTVT.